Listed below are T cell receptor beta chains from one sample, sequenced in a study of CDR3 diversity in severe acne. Each CDR3 protein gets one entry after TCRdb re-called the PCR reads with MiXCR. The repertoire consists of around 85,000 distinct CDR3 sequences, with approximately 54% occurring once and the leading ten covering under 14%. Sample: blood. These receptors were collected from a male donor with severe acne vulgaris. Each CDR3 is given with its conserved first and last residue. A D gene is named only where the DNA matches it firmly. The size entry is marked missing in some rows and otherwise reads once, few, many or a size class.

CASIWLAGGIYNEQFF	TGTGCCAGCATTTGGCTAGCGGGAGGGATCTACAATGAGCAGTTCTTC	TRBJ2-1	TRBV2	NA	TRBD2
CASSSTRSNEKLFF	TGTGCCAGCAGTTCGACAAGGTCTAATGAAAAACTGTTTTTT	TRBJ1-4	TRBV6-1	NA	NA
CASSGSEGRALYEQYF	TGTGCCAGCAGTGGTTCGGAGGGCAGGGCTCTCTACGAGCAGTACTTC	TRBJ2-7	TRBV2	many	NA
CATSKAGTGELFF	TGTGCCACCAGTAAAGCGGGGACCGGGGAGCTGTTTTTT	TRBJ2-2	TRBV24-1	NA	TRBD2
CASSKRTGYYGYTF	TGTGCCAGCAGCAAGCGGACAGGGTACTATGGCTACACCTTC	TRBJ1-2	TRBV7-9	many	TRBD1
CSARDMGRGVADSYEQYF	TGCAGTGCTAGAGATATGGGCAGAGGGGTAGCGGACTCCTACGAGCAGTACTTC	TRBJ2-7	TRBV20-1	NA	NA
CASSRTGGFFTEAFF	TGTGCCAGCAGTCGAACGGGGGGTTTCTTTACTGAAGCTTTCTTT	TRBJ1-1	TRBV14	NA	NA
CASSLGTSGYNEQFF	TGTGCTAGCAGCCTCGGGACTAGCGGATACAATGAGCAGTTCTTC	TRBJ2-1	TRBV7-7	many	TRBD2
CASSLGFRAEQYF	TGCGCCAGCAGCTTGGGATTCCGGGCCGAGCAGTACTTC	TRBJ2-7	TRBV5-1	medium-sized	NA
CSAGQAPDAIYF	TGCAGCGCTGGACAGGCCCCAGACGCTATATATTTT	TRBJ1-3	TRBV29-1	NA	TRBD1
CAPGLAGDTQYF	TGTGCCCCGGGCTTGGCGGGAGATACGCAGTATTTT	TRBJ2-3	TRBV5-4	NA	NA
CSASMRASGSSYEQYF	TGCAGTGCTAGTATGCGCGCTAGCGGGAGTTCCTACGAGCAGTACTTC	TRBJ2-7	TRBV20-1	NA	TRBD2
CASSYSGGGHYEQYF	TGTGCCAGCAGTTACTCGGGGGGAGGTCACTACGAGCAGTACTTC	TRBJ2-7	TRBV6-5	many	NA
CASSYGTGGEPQHF	TGTGCCAGCAGCTACGGGACAGGGGGCGAACCCCAGCATTTT	TRBJ1-5	TRBV5-6	NA	TRBD1
CASSFGHTFEQYF	TGTGCCAGCAGCTTCGGGCACACGTTCGAGCAGTACTTC	TRBJ2-7	TRBV11-2	NA	NA
CASSPELAGVEGVYQETQYF	TGTGCCAGCAGCCCCGAGTTAGCGGGAGTTGAGGGGGTTTACCAAGAGACCCAGTACTTC	TRBJ2-5	TRBV9	NA	TRBD2
CASIRAAQETQYF	TGTGCCAGCATACGGGCAGCTCAAGAGACCCAGTACTTC	TRBJ2-5	TRBV27	few	NA
CASSYEVLAGGEQYF	TGTGCCAGCAGCTACGAAGTACTGGCGGGGGGCGAGCAGTACTTC	TRBJ2-7	TRBV7-2	few	TRBD2
CATSRVRGTEAFF	TGTGCCACCAGCAGAGTCCGGGGTACTGAAGCTTTCTTT	TRBJ1-1	TRBV15	NA	NA